This TCR beta chain stems from a study of regulatory T cells in long-lasting Graves disease. Arm-PCR of CDR3 regions and iRepertoire HTBI primers were used to build TCR beta libraries. TCRdb re-called the multiplex PCR reads through MiXCR, storing one row per CDR3 protein. The sample lists 440,000 or so distinct CDR3 sequences, 15% occurring once. This clonotype has a count of ten or more. Its antigen is currently unknown. The junction and the germline gene differ at one end; a read error may be behind it. This CDR3 region has 14 residues. From germline, CDR1 is SGHRS and CDR2 YFSETQ. Notes on the study in general: Patients with persistent disease showed a bias toward TRBV28, TRBJ1-2 and TRBJ2-5.

Stated time point: newly diagnosed GD, antithyroid drugs for less than 3 months. Making the TCR library involved RNA that had been extracted from PBMCs. The same sample was also used in a study of T cells in Graves' hyperthyroidism and ophthalmopathy.

Material: peripheral blood mononuclear cells (PBMCs), obtained at new diagnosis, from a patient treated with antithyroid drugs. V is TRBV5-1 and J is TRBJ2-1, with D uncertain. This TCR derives from a woman between 25 and 40 years old with Graves disease. For the CDR3, the DNA is TGTGCCAGCAGCTTGTCCAGCTCCTACAATGAGCAGTTCTTC. Protein: CASSLSSSYNEQFF.